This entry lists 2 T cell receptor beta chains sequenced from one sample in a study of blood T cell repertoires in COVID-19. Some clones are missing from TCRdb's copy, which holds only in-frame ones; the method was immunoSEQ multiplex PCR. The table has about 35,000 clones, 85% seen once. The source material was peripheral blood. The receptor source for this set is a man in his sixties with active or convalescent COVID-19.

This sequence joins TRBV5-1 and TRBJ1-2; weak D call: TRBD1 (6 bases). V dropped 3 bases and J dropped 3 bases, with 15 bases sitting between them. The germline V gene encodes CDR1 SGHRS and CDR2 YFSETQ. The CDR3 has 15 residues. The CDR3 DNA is TGCGCCAGCAGCTCCCAGGGGTCTGGGCACTATGGCTACACCTTC. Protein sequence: CASSSQGSGHYGYTF.

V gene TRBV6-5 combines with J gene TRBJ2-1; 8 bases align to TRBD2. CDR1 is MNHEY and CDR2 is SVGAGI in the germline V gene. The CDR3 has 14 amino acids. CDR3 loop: CTSRRGRPDNEQFF. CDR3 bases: TGTACATCACGCCGCGGGAGGCCAGACAATGAGCAGTTCTTC.